Listed below are T cell receptor beta chains from one sample, sequenced in a study of shared clonotypes between healthy human individuals. TCRdb keeps only in-frame clones here, not all; method: immunoSEQ multiplex PCR. The table lists a few million clones, roughly 90% of them singletons, with 0.3% to 0.4% in the top ten. Input material: naive CD4+ T cells from PBMCs. Receptor source: a man aged 18 to 30 in good health. Some clones in this sample may be carry-over from other donors' samples. The CDR3 runs from the conserved cysteine through the conserved F or W. D genes are given only for firm matches. The size of a clone is reported for some rows only, either as once, few or many, or as a class for expanded clones.

d_call clone_size j_call v_call cdr3_aa cdr3_nt
TRBD1 - TRBJ2-7 TRBV4-1 CASSHGAPGTGIYEQYF TGCGCCAGCAGCCACGGCGCCCCAGGGACAGGGATCTACGAGCAGTACTTC
- - TRBJ1-1 TRBV7-9 CASRAEGNTEAFF TGTGCCAGCAGAGCGGAGGGGAACACTGAAGCTTTCTTT
- - TRBJ2-7 TRBV6-5 CASSQPRQASYEQYF TGTGCCAGCAGCCAACCAAGACAGGCCTCCTACGAGCAGTACTTC
- - TRBJ1-4 TRBV7-2 CASSLTLGRSNEKLFF TGTGCCAGCAGCCTTACCTTAGGCCGGTCGAATGAAAAACTGTTTTTT
- - TRBJ2-1 TRBV11-3 CASSRPYSEQFF TGTGCCAGCAGCCGTCCCTACAGTGAGCAGTTCTTC
- - TRBJ1-5 TRBV28 CASSDTSGTPPRQPQHF TGTGCCAGCAGTGACACCTCCGGGACCCCGCCCCGCCAGCCCCAGCATTTT
- - TRBJ2-7 TRBV6-5 CASSLSTGAEQYF TGTGCCAGCAGCCTCTCGACGGGGGCCGAGCAGTACTTC
- - TRBJ1-2 TRBV5-4 CASSLAGGHYGYTF TGTGCCAGCAGCTTGGCCGGGGGGCATTATGGCTACACCTTC
TRBD1 - TRBJ2-2 TRBV7-8 CASSSDRAITGELFF TGTGCCAGCAGCTCTGACAGGGCGATCACCGGGGAGCTGTTTTTT
TRBD2 - TRBJ2-4 TRBV5-4 CASSLGGSVAKNIQYF TGTGCCAGCAGCTTGGGCGGGAGCGTGGCCAAAAACATTCAGTACTTC
- - TRBJ2-4 TRBV5-6 CASKTRDTAKNIQYF TGTGCCAGCAAAACTCGGGACACAGCCAAAAACATTCAGTACTTC
- - TRBJ1-5 TRBV5-6 CASSLAAKGNQPQHF TGTGCCAGCAGCTTGGCGGCCAAAGGCAATCAGCCCCAGCATTTT
- few TRBJ1-1 TRBV7-9 CASSSQGNTEAFF TGTGCCAGCAGCTCACAGGGGAACACTGAAGCTTTCTTT
- - TRBJ1-5 TRBV7-2 CASSGSNQPQHF TGTGCCAGCAGCGGGAGCAATCAGCCCCAGCATTTT
- - TRBJ2-7 TRBV6-5 CASSLSQGNSYEQYF TGTGCCAGCAGTTTGAGTCAGGGGAACTCCTACGAGCAGTACTTC
- - TRBJ2-2 TRBV27 CASSLWGAGELFF TGTGCCAGCAGTTTATGGGGGGCCGGGGAGCTGTTTTTT
TRBD1 - TRBJ1-2 TRBV7-8 CASSRDRDYGYTF TGTGCCAGCAGTCGGGACAGGGACTATGGCTACACCTTC
TRBD1 - TRBJ2-7 TRBV5-4 CASSTTGDYEQYF TGTGCCAGCAGCACGACAGGGGACTACGAGCAGTACTTC
TRBD2 once TRBJ2-7 TRBV5-6 CASTEAGRGRTYEQYF TGTGCCAGCACCGAAGCGGGTCGCGGGAGAACCTACGAGCAGTACTTC
- - TRBJ2-7 TRBV7-2 CASSSDAYEQYF TGTGCCAGCAGCTCAGACGCATACGAGCAGTACTTC
- - TRBJ1-1 TRBV14 CASSSSAGTLNTEAFF TGTGCCAGCAGTTCCAGCGCCGGGACACTGAACACTGAAGCTTTCTTT
TRBD1 - TRBJ1-2 TRBV5-1 CASSDRGTGDGYTF TGCGCCAGCAGTGACAGGGGGACCGGGGACGGCTACACCTTC
- - TRBJ2-3 TRBV5-8 CASRAGRQRADTQYF TGTGCCAGCAGGGCGGGACGGCAAAGGGCAGATACGCAGTATTTT
- - TRBJ2-3 TRBV5-1 CASSDNTDTQYF TGCGCCAGCAGCGACAACACAGATACGCAGTATTTT
- - TRBJ1-3 TRBV28 CASRLGMYRNTIYF TGTGCCAGCAGGCTGGGGATGTACAGGAACACCATATATTTT
- - TRBJ1-2 TRBV4-2 CASSRSGNGANYGYTF TGTGCCAGCAGCCGCTCGGGCAACGGGGCCAACTATGGCTACACCTTC
TRBD1 - TRBJ1-3 TRBV5-5 CASSAPGTGGSGNTIYF TGTGCCAGCAGCGCCCCCGGGACAGGGGGTTCCGGAAACACCATATATTTT
- - TRBJ2-7 TRBV28 CASSPQAGHGYF TGTGCCAGCAGTCCCCAGGCGGGCCACGGGTACTTC
- - TRBJ1-1 TRBV6-1 CASSDRGRGNTEAFF TGTGCCAGCAGTGACAGGGGAAGGGGGAACACTGAAGCTTTCTTT
- - TRBJ2-3 TRBV5-5 CASSLATADTQYF TGTGCCAGCAGCTTGGCAACAGCGGATACGCAGTATTTT
- - TRBJ2-1 TRBV14 CASSQDWARSSYNEQFF TGTGCCAGCAGCCAAGATTGGGCTAGGAGCTCCTACAATGAGCAGTTCTTC
- - TRBJ2-1 TRBV15 CATSRLGREQFF TGTGCCACCAGCAGACTCGGCCGGGAGCAGTTCTTC
- once TRBJ1-5 TRBV5-8 CASSLEVWSNQPQHF TGTGCCAGCAGCTTGGAAGTGTGGAGCAATCAGCCCCAGCATTTT
- - TRBJ2-3 TRBV5-1 CASSLARAGADTQYF TGCGCCAGCAGCTTGGCCCGAGCCGGAGCAGATACGCAGTATTTT
- - TRBJ1-5 TRBV28 CASNLGQRDQPQHF TGTGCCAGCAACCTAGGACAGCGGGATCAGCCCCAGCATTTT
- few TRBJ2-1 TRBV7-2 CASSLFGGGFNEQFF TGTGCCAGCAGCTTATTCGGGGGAGGCTTCAATGAGCAGTTCTTC
TRBD1 - TRBJ1-2 TRBV6-1 CATGDRGGYGYTF TGTGCCACCGGGGACAGGGGCGGATATGGCTACACCTTC
TRBD2 - TRBJ2-1 TRBV7-2 CASSLAETSGSSYNEQFF TGTGCCAGCAGCTTAGCGGAAACTAGCGGGAGCAGCTACAATGAGCAGTTCTTC
- - TRBJ2-4 TRBV10-3 CAISDSGGQTKNIQYF TGTGCCATCAGTGACTCCGGGGGGCAGACCAAAAACATTCAGTACTTC
TRBD1 - TRBJ2-6 TRBV19 CASSRDRHSPGANVLTF TGTGCCAGTAGCCGGGACAGGCATTCGCCTGGGGCCAACGTCCTGACTTTC
TRBD1 - TRBJ1-2 TRBV28 CASSLLRGHGYTF TGTGCCAGCAGTTTACTCAGGGGGCATGGCTACACCTTC
- once TRBJ2-7 TRBV2 CASSVQGGEQYF TGTGCCAGCAGTGTTCAGGGCGGCGAGCAGTACTTC
- - TRBJ1-1 TRBV5-1 CASSLFTVGGLMNTEAFF TGCGCCAGCAGCTTGTTCACCGTCGGGGGGCTCATGAACACTGAAGCTTTCTTT
TRBD2 - TRBJ2-1 TRBV27 CASSFKASGASSSYNEQFF TGTGCCAGCAGTTTTAAGGCTAGCGGGGCCTCCAGCTCCTACAATGAGCAGTTCTTC
- - TRBJ2-3 TRBV19 CASSSGQNTDTQYF TGTGCCAGTAGTTCGGGACAAAACACAGATACGCAGTATTTT
TRBD2 - TRBJ2-7 TRBV6-6 CASKGTSGSIREQYF TGTGCCAGCAAGGGGACTAGCGGGAGTATTAGGGAGCAGTACTTC
TRBD1 - TRBJ1-5 TRBV14 CASSQDYRLRQGVFVSNQPQHF TGTGCCAGCAGCCAAGATTACCGTTTAAGACAGGGCGTCTTCGTTAGCAATCAGCCCCAGCATTTT
- - TRBJ2-3 TRBV28 CASRTGPRGGSQYF TGTGCCAGCAGGACGGGGCCCCGAGGAGGGTCGCAGTATTTT
- - TRBJ1-1 TRBV10-3 CAISGGGASGTEAFF TGTGCCATCAGTGGGGGAGGAGCCTCTGGGACTGAAGCTTTCTTT
- - TRBJ2-7 TRBV7-9 CASSKRARGFHPSSYEQYF TGTGCCAGCAGCAAAAGGGCCCGGGGGTTTCATCCCAGCTCCTACGAGCAGTACTTC